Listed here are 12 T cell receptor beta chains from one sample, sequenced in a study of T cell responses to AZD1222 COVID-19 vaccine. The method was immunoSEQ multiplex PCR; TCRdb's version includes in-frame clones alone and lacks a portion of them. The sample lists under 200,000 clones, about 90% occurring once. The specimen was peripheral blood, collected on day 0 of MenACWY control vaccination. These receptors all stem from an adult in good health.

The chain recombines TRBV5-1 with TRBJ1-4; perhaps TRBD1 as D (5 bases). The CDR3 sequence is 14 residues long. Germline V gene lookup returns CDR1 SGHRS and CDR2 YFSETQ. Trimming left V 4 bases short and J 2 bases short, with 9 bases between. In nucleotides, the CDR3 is TGCGCCAGCAGCCCCGGGGGGACTAATGAAAAACTGTTTTTT. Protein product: CASSPGGTNEKLFF.

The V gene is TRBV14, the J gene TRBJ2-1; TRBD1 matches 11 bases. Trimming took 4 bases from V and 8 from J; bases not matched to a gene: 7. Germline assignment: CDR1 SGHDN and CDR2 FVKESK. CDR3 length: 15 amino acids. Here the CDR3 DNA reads TGTGCCAGCAGCCGTCGGACAGGGGGCTCGGATGAGCAGTTCTTC. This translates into CASSRRTGGSDEQFF.

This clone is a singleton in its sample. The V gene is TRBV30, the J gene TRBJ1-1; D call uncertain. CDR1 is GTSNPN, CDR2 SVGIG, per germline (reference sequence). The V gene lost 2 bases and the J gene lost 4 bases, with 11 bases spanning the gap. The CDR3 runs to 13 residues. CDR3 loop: CAWSKQMATEAFF. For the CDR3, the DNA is TGTGCCTGGAGTAAACAGATGGCCACTGAAGCTTTCTTT.

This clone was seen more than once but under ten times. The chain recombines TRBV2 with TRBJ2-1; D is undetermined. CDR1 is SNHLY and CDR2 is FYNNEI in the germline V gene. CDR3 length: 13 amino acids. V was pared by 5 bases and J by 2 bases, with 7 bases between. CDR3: CASSFGAYNEQFF. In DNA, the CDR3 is TGTGCCAGCAGTTTTGGGGCCTACAATGAGCAGTTCTTC.

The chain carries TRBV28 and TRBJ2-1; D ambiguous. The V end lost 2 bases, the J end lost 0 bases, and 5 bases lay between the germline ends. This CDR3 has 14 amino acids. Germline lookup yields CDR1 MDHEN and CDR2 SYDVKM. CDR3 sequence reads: CASSLRSSYNEQFF. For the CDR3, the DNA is TGTGCCAGCAGTTTACGGAGCTCCTACAATGAGCAGTTCTTC.

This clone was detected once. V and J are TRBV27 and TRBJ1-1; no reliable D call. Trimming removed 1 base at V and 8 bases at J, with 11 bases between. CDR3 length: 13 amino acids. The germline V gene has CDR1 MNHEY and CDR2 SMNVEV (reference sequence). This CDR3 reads CASSLYSQAEAFF. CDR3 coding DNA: TGTGCCAGCAGTTTATATAGTCAGGCGGAAGCTTTCTTT.

In DNA, the CDR3 is TGCGCCAGCAGTGAGTCGTTTGCCGGGGGTCCCCACGAGCAGTACTTC. Its translation is CASSESFAGGPHEQYF. The chain combines TRBV10-2 with TRBJ2-7; D is possibly TRBD2 (6 bases). The CDR3 has 16 amino acids. Germline V CDR1 and CDR2: WSHSY, SAAADI. Trimming left V 0 bases short and J 5 bases short, with 17 bases between.

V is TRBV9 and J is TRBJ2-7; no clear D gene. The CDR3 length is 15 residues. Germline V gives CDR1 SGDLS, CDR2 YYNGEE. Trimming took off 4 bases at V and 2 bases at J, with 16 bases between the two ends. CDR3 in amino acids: CASSPVLGLTYEQYF. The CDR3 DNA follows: TGTGCCAGCAGCCCCGTTCTGGGCCTAACCTACGAGCAGTACTTC. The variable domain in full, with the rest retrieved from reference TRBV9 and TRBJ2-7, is DSGVTQTPKHLITATGQRVTLRCSPRSGDLSVYWYQQSLDQGLQFLIQYYNGEERAKGNILERFSAQQFPDLHSELNLSSLELGDSALYFCASSPVLGLTYEQYFGPGTRLTVT.

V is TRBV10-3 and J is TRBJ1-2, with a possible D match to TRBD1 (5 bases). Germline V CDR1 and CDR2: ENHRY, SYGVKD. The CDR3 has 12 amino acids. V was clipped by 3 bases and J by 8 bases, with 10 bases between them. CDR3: CAISEGVGGYTF. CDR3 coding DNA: TGTGCCATCAGTGAAGGGGTTGGAGGCTACACCTTC.

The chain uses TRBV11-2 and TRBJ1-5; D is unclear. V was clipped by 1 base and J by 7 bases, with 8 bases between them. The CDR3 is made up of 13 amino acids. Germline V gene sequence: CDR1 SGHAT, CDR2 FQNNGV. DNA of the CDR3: TGTGCCAGCAGCTTAGTCCGGTCCCAGCCCCAGCATTTT. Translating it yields CASSLVRSQPQHF.

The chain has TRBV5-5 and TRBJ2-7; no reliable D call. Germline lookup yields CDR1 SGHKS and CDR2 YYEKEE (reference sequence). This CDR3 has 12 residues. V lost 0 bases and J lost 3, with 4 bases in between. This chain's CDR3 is CASSLDLYEQYF. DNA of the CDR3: TGTGCCAGCAGCTTGGACCTCTACGAGCAGTACTTC.

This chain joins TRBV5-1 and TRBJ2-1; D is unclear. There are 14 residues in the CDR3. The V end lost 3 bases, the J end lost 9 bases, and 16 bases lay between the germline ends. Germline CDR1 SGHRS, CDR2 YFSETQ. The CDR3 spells CASSYATSASEQFF. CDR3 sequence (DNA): TGCGCCAGCAGCTATGCGACCTCTGCTTCTGAGCAGTTCTTC.